The 31 T cell receptor beta chains given below trace back to one sample, sequenced in a study of blood T cell repertoires in COVID-19. The data were produced by immunoSEQ multiplex PCR, yet TCRdb's version contains in-frame clones alone and is incomplete. This table has 45,000 or so clones, around three quarters appearing once. Specimen: peripheral blood. The receptors here all came from a man older than 75 with acute or convalescent COVID-19.

This clone was seen more than once but under ten times. This chain joins TRBV18 and TRBJ2-3; 7 bases line up with TRBD1. Germline V lookup: CDR1 KGHSH, CDR2 LQKENI. The CDR3 extends over 12 amino acids. V shed 5 bases and J 8 bases; nucleotides not matched to a gene: 4. The CDR3 spells CASSSTGATQYF. The CDR3 DNA is TGTGCCAGCTCATCTACAGGGGCTACGCAGTATTTT.

With regard to this clone: At one boundary the junction diverges from the germline segment, which might be a read error. The chain combines TRBV12-5 with TRBJ2-5, with TRBD1 as a possible D gene (6 bases). CDR3 length: 13 amino acids. The V gene's germline CDR1 is LGHNT and CDR2 FRNRAP. CDR3 in amino acids: CASGPGTPEPQYF. In DNA form, the CDR3 reads TGTGCTAGTGGACCCGGGACACCAGAGCCCCAGTACTTC.

The chain recombines TRBV7-3 with TRBJ2-7; D is unresolved. From germline, CDR1 is SGHTA and CDR2 FQGTGA. The CDR3 has 15 amino acids. With 1 base removed from V and 3 bases from J, the gap between germline ends came to 13 bases. Written as DNA, the CDR3 is TGTGCCAGCAGCTTAAGTCCAGGAAGTAGCTACGAGCAGTACTTC. Amino acids: CASSLSPGSSYEQYF.

The table lists this clone with a count of one. This sequence joins TRBV28 and TRBJ2-1, with TRBD2 identical over 8 bases. This CDR3 is built from 19 residues. V lost 6 bases and J lost 2; bases outside the gene matches: 18. CDR1 is MDHEN and CDR2 is SYDVKM in the germline V gene. The CDR3 coding sequence is TGTGCCAGCAGGCCGCGGGGCGCGGTGTTGCGGGGGGCCTACAATGAGCAGTTCTTC. Protein sequence: CASRPRGAVLRGAYNEQFF.

The chain combines TRBV5-1 with TRBJ2-6; 14 bases agree with TRBD2. CDR3 length: 17 amino acids. Germline V lookup: CDR1 SGHRS, CDR2 YFSETQ. The V gene end was trimmed by 3 bases and the J gene end by 2 bases; junction bases not matched to a gene: 1. This CDR3 is CASSSGLAGAGANVLTF. The DNA for the CDR3 is TGCGCCAGCAGCTCGGGACTAGCGGGAGCTGGGGCCAACGTCCTGACTTTC. The variable domain in full, with the rest retrieved from reference TRBV5-1 and TRBJ2-6, is KAGVTQTPRYLIKTRGQQVTLSCSPISGHRSVSWYQQTPGQGLQFLFEYFSETQRNKGNFPGRFSGRQFSNSRSEMNVSTLELGDSALYLCASSSGLAGAGANVLTFGAGSRLTVL.

In its sample, this clone was seen a few times. The chain employs TRBV7-3 and TRBJ2-2, with a weak D call TRBD1 (6 bases). Germline CDR1 is SGHTA and CDR2 is FQGTGA. Trimming removed 7 bases at V and 6 bases at J, with 12 bases between. This CDR3 has 13 amino acids. The CDR3 nucleotides are TGTGCCAGCACCTCAGGGGTGCCCGGGGAGCTGTTTTTT. The encoded protein is CASTSGVPGELFF.

The table lists this clone with a count of one. This rearrangement joins TRBV5-1 to TRBJ2-2, with D uncertain. The CDR3 is made up of 12 amino acids. The V end lost 5 bases, the J end lost 4 bases, and 6 bases lay between the germline ends. Germline CDR1 SGHRS, CDR2 YFSETQ. CDR3 residues: CASRFGTGELFF. DNA for the CDR3: TGCGCCAGCAGATTCGGCACCGGGGAGCTGTTTTTT.

The CDR3 region has the DNA TGCGCCAGGGCCAGGGGCAATGGCTACACCTTC. Translated, it gives CARARGNGYTF. This chain uses TRBV10-1 with TRBJ1-2; the D gene is possibly TRBD1 (6 bases). Trimming took off 9 bases at V and 6 bases at J, with 11 bases between the two ends. The CDR3 runs to 11 residues. Germline V lookup: CDR1 WNHNN, CDR2 SYGVQD (reference sequence).

The V gene is TRBV25-1, the J gene TRBJ2-7; 10 bases align to TRBD1. The CDR3 runs to 13 residues. Germline V gene sequence: CDR1 MGHDK, CDR2 SYGVNS. V trimming: 6 bases; J trimming: 3 bases; junction bases outside the gene matches: 2. This chain's CDR3 is CASRGTGVYEQYF. CDR3 sequence (DNA): TGTGCCAGCAGAGGGACAGGGGTCTACGAGCAGTACTTC.

This chain uses TRBV11-2 with TRBJ1-1; D not resolved. CDR3 size: 13 residues. Germline lookup yields CDR1 SGHAT and CDR2 FQNNGV. Deletions cut 4 bases from V and 3 bases from J, with 9 bases between. CDR3 in amino acids: CASSYESYTEAFF. In DNA, the CDR3 is TGTGCCAGCAGCTATGAAAGCTACACTGAAGCTTTCTTT. Full variable domain (outside the CDR3, taken from reference TRBV11-2 and TRBJ1-1): EAGVAQSPRYKIIEKRQSVAFWCNPISGHATLYWYQQILGQGPKLLIQFQNNGVVDDSQLPKDRFSAERLKGVDSTLKIQPAKLEDSAVYLCASSYESYTEAFFGQGTRLTVV.

This chain links TRBV6-2 or TRBV6-3 with TRBJ2-7; maybe TRBD1 (6 bases). CDR3 length: 14 residues. Trimming took 2 bases from V and 2 from J, leaving 10 bases between them. CDR1 and CDR2 from the germline V gene are MNHEY and SVGEGT. The CDR3 bases are TGTGCCAGCAGTTACGCCTACAGGGCCTACGAGCAGTACTTC. This codes for CASSYAYRAYEQYF.

CDR3 sequence (DNA): TGCGCCAGCAGCTTGGGCGACAGTACCACCGGGGAGCTGTTTTTT. Translating it yields CASSLGDSTTGELFF. The V gene is TRBV5-1, the J gene TRBJ2-2, with TRBD1 as a possible D gene (5 bases). The CDR3 sequence is 15 residues long. Germline CDR1 is SGHRS and CDR2 is YFSETQ. Trimming removed 0 bases at V and 4 bases at J, with 10 bases between.

This sequence joins TRBV27 and TRBJ2-1, with D maybe TRBD2 (6 bases). Trimming cost V 2 bases and J 0 bases, with 8 bases left between them. The CDR3 loop spans 15 amino acids. From germline, CDR1 is MNHEY and CDR2 SMNVEV (reference sequence). The CDR3 protein is CASSLDGSSYNEQFF. DNA of the CDR3: TGTGCCAGCAGTTTAGACGGGAGCTCCTACAATGAGCAGTTCTTC.

The CDR3 loop is CASSLTAYGYTF. CDR3 DNA sequence: TGTGCCAGCAGCTTGACAGCTTATGGCTACACCTTC. V is TRBV5-8 and J is TRBJ1-2; D ambiguous. Trimming shortened V by 1 base and J by 5 bases, and 6 bases separated the two germline ends. CDR3 length equals 12 residues. From germline, CDR1 is SGHTS and CDR2 YDEGEE.

This clone was found a few times. The rearrangement joins TRBV5-6 to TRBJ2-5, with TRBD1 matching over 7 bases. Per the germline V gene, CDR1 is SGHDT and CDR2 is YYEEEE. V gave up 3 bases and J gave up 5 bases; unmatched junction bases: 10. The CDR3 length is 15 residues. The CDR3 DNA sequence: TGTGCCAGCAGCTCCCCTGCAGGGGGTGGGGAGACCCAGTACTTC. Translating it yields CASSSPAGGGETQYF. Filled out from reference TRBV5-6 and TRBJ2-5, the complete variable domain reads DAGVTQSPTHLIKTRGQQVTLRCSPKSGHDTVSWYQQALGQGPQFIFQYYEEEERQRGNFPDRFSGHQFPNYSSELNVNALLLGDSALYLCASSSPAGGGETQYFGPGTRLLVL.

The rearrangement joins TRBV6-1 to TRBJ1-6; 8 bases map to TRBD1. The CDR3 runs 13 residues. Unmatched junction bases numbered 4, after V lost 5 bases and J lost 10 bases. Looked up from germline, CDR1 is MNHNS and CDR2 is SASEGT. In DNA, the CDR3 is TGTGCCAGCAGTTTCAGGGGGCAATCACCCCTCCACTTT. It is translated as CASSFRGQSPLHF.

This clone showed up just a few times. The rearrangement uses TRBV10-2 and TRBJ2-7; TRBD2 aligns across 7 bases. V lost 0 bases, J lost 6 bases, and 8 bases stayed unmatched. Germline assignment: CDR1 WSHSY and CDR2 SAAADI. The CDR3 length is 15 residues. CDR3: CASSESGLVRPEQYF. The CDR3 nucleotides read TGCGCCAGCAGTGAGTCCGGACTAGTCAGGCCCGAGCAGTACTTC.

The chain joins TRBV11-2 to TRBJ2-3, with 14 positions matching TRBD2. The junction had 4 bases not matched to a gene; V was cut back by 5 bases and J by 0 bases. Per germline, CDR1 SGHAT and CDR2 FQNNGV. The CDR3 is made up of 17 amino acids. The CDR3 DNA reads as TGTGCCAGCAGCCCTAGGACTAGCGGGAGGAGCACAGATACGCAGTATTTT. This translates into CASSPRTSGRSTDTQYF.

CDR3 region: CASSGNRGPETQYF. The CDR3 DNA reads TGTGCCAGCAGCGGGAACAGGGGGCCAGAGACCCAGTACTTC. The V call is TRBV7-6, the J call TRBJ2-5; 9 bases line up with TRBD1. Germline V gene lookup returns CDR1 SGHVS and CDR2 FNYEAQ. Losses at the gene ends were 5 bases for V and 4 bases for J; bases not matched to a gene: 5. The length of the CDR3 is 14 residues.

With respect to this clone: A read error may explain this, as a much larger clone is one base away. Other DNA sequences of this sample code for an identical CDR3. The chain is built from TRBV9 and TRBJ2-7, with 10 bases aligning to TRBD1. J gave up 4 bases and V 3 bases, and 1 base lay outside the gene matches. CDR3 length: 13 residues. In germline, CDR1 is SGDLS, CDR2 YYNGEE. The CDR3 spells CASSGQGAYEQYF. CDR3 nucleotides: TGTGCCAGCAGCGGACAGGGGGCTTACGAGCAGTACTTC.

The table lists this clone with a few counts. The gene calls are TRBV5-1 and TRBJ2-4, with 8 bases fitting TRBD1. Per germline, CDR1 SGHRS and CDR2 YFSETQ. With V trimmed by 3 bases and J by 7 bases, 6 bases remained unmatched. The CDR3 length is 14 residues. The CDR3 DNA reads as TGCGCCAGCAGCTATACAGGGGGAGTGAACATTCAGTACTTC. Translating it yields CASSYTGGVNIQYF. Supplemented by reference TRBV5-1 and TRBJ2-4, the full variable domain reads KAGVTQTPRYLIKTRGQQVTLSCSPISGHRSVSWYQQTPGQGLQFLFEYFSETQRNKGNFPGRFSGRQFSNSRSEMNVSTLELGDSALYLCASSYTGGVNIQYFGAGTRLSVL.

The CDR3 loop reads CASRVGQGKNIQYF. The CDR3 DNA sequence: TGTGCCAGCAGGGTGGGACAGGGGAAAAACATTCAGTACTTC. The rearrangement uses TRBV5-6 and TRBJ2-4, with TRBD1 matching 10 bases. The junction had 3 bases not matched to a gene; V was cut back by 5 bases and J by 4 bases. Germline-derived CDR1 and CDR2 are SGHDT and YYEEEE. There are 14 residues in the CDR3. The full variable domain, rest sourced from reference TRBV5-6 and TRBJ2-4, is DAGVTQSPTHLIKTRGQQVTLRCSPKSGHDTVSWYQQALGQGPQFIFQYYEEEERQRGNFPDRFSGHQFPNYSSELNVNALLLGDSALYLCASRVGQGKNIQYFGAGTRLSVL.

The chain combines TRBV7-4 with TRBJ1-5, with 11 bases that match TRBD1. The CDR3 length is 17 residues. V shed 5 bases, J shed 7 bases, and the junction held 13 bases outside the gene matches. Per germline, CDR1 SGHVT and CDR2 SQSDAQ. CDR3 nucleotides: TGTGCCAGCAGCCACCCTTACCGGGACAGGGGGACGCAGCCCCAGCATTTT. Translation gives CASSHPYRDRGTQPQHF.

The V gene is TRBV12-5, the J gene TRBJ1-5; TRBD1 aligns across 10 bases. There are 19 residues in the CDR3. CDR1 and CDR2 (germline): LGHNT, FRNRAP. Losses at the gene ends were 1 base for V and 0 bases for J; bases not matched to a gene: 9. The CDR3 nucleotides are TGTGCTAGTGGTTTGGCACCGGGACAGGGGACACTTAGCAATCAGCCCCAGCATTTT. Its translation: CASGLAPGQGTLSNQPQHF.

CDR3 coding DNA: TGTGCCAGCAGTTACTCCCCCGGGTCAGCGGTGGGGAGGTATACGCAGTATTTT. It yields the protein CASSYSPGSAVGRYTQYF. The rearrangement links TRBV6-2 or TRBV6-3 to TRBJ2-3, with TRBD2 as a possible D gene (6 bases). V was cut by 0 bases and J by 7 bases, with 23 bases left in between. The CDR3 length is 18 residues. CDR1 is MNHEY, CDR2 SVGEGT, per germline.

This clone was found once. V gene TRBV6-5 combines with J gene TRBJ2-3; a possible D gene is TRBD1 (6 bases). The CDR3 length is 11 residues. V was shortened by 6 bases and J by 8 bases, with 9 bases between the two germline ends. The V gene's germline CDR1 is MNHEY and CDR2 SVGAGI. CDR3 region: CASSLQGTQYF. The CDR3 DNA reads as TGTGCCAGCAGCTTACAGGGTACGCAGTATTTT.

The CDR3 nucleotides are TGTGCCAGCAGCCGAGAGCGGACAGCCAACTATGGCTACACCTTC. Amino acid sequence: CASSRERTANYGYTF. This chain links TRBV7-9 with TRBJ1-2; D possibly corresponds to TRBD1 (6 bases). Germline V CDR1 and CDR2: SEHNR, FQNEAQ (reference sequence). This CDR3 comprises 15 residues. Trimming cost V 5 bases and J 2 bases, with 15 bases left between them.

This clone was observed once. The rearrangement links TRBV7-8 to TRBJ1-2, with 9 bases lining up with TRBD1. After removal of 5 bases from V and 7 bases from J, the junction contained 5 bases not matched to a gene. The germline CDR1 and CDR2 sequences are SGHVS and FQNEAQ. The CDR3 is 13 residues long. The CDR3 spells CASSTTGGRGYTF. The CDR3 DNA is TGTGCCAGCAGCACCACAGGGGGCCGTGGCTACACCTTC.

The chain carries TRBV5-1 and TRBJ1-1, with 8 bases identical to TRBD1. Germline-derived CDR1 and CDR2 are SGHRS and YFSETQ. The CDR3 contains 14 residues. V lost 2 bases to trimming and J lost 3 bases; unmatched junction nucleotides: 3. CDR3 sequence: CASSLGQGHTEAFF. CDR3 in DNA: TGCGCCAGCAGCTTAGGACAGGGCCACACTGAAGCTTTCTTT. Full variable domain (outside the CDR3, taken from reference TRBV5-1 and TRBJ1-1): KAGVTQTPRYLIKTRGQQVTLSCSPISGHRSVSWYQQTPGQGLQFLFEYFSETQRNKGNFPGRFSGRQFSNSRSEMNVSTLELGDSALYLCASSLGQGHTEAFFGQGTRLTVV.

The chain carries TRBV4-2 and TRBJ1-2; D possibly corresponds to TRBD1 (5 bases). The CDR3 covers 14 residues. Looked up from germline, CDR1 is LGHNA and CDR2 is YNFKEQ. V lost 0 bases, J lost 7 bases, and 12 bases lay in between. The CDR3 coding sequence is TGTGCCAGCAGCCAAGAAGGGGCCGGCGGTGGCTACACCTTC. Its protein is CASSQEGAGGGYTF.

This clone was picked up one time. The chain joins TRBV7-6 to TRBJ2-3, with TRBD2 identical over 10 bases. The CDR3 loop spans 16 amino acids. V was pared by 2 bases and J by 2 bases, with 4 bases of the junction left unmatched. Germline loops: CDR1 SGHVS, CDR2 FNYEAQ. In nucleotides, the CDR3 is TGTGCCAGCAGCTTAAAAGCGGGAGGGTTCACAGATACGCAGTATTTT. Translating it yields CASSLKAGGFTDTQYF.